This T cell receptor beta chain was captured by sequencing in a study of control samples from healthy donors and cancer patients. Profiled with immunoSEQ multiplex PCR; TCRdb holds only in-frame clones, not every one. The data contain tens of thousands of clones, roughly 91% of them seen just once; the ten biggest clones take up roughly an eighth. CDR1 is LNHDA, CDR2 SQIVND, per germline (reference sequence). Deletions cut 4 bases from V and 3 bases from J, with 12 bases between. This CDR3 is 15 amino acids long. The chain carries TRBV19 and TRBJ2-2; D not certain. The material sequenced was PBMCs. The sequence derives from a man in his forties or fifties with lung cancer. The chain's CDR3 is CASSSMPTYTGELFF. CDR3 coding DNA: TGTGCCAGTAGTAGTATGCCCACATACACCGGGGAGCTGTTTTTT.